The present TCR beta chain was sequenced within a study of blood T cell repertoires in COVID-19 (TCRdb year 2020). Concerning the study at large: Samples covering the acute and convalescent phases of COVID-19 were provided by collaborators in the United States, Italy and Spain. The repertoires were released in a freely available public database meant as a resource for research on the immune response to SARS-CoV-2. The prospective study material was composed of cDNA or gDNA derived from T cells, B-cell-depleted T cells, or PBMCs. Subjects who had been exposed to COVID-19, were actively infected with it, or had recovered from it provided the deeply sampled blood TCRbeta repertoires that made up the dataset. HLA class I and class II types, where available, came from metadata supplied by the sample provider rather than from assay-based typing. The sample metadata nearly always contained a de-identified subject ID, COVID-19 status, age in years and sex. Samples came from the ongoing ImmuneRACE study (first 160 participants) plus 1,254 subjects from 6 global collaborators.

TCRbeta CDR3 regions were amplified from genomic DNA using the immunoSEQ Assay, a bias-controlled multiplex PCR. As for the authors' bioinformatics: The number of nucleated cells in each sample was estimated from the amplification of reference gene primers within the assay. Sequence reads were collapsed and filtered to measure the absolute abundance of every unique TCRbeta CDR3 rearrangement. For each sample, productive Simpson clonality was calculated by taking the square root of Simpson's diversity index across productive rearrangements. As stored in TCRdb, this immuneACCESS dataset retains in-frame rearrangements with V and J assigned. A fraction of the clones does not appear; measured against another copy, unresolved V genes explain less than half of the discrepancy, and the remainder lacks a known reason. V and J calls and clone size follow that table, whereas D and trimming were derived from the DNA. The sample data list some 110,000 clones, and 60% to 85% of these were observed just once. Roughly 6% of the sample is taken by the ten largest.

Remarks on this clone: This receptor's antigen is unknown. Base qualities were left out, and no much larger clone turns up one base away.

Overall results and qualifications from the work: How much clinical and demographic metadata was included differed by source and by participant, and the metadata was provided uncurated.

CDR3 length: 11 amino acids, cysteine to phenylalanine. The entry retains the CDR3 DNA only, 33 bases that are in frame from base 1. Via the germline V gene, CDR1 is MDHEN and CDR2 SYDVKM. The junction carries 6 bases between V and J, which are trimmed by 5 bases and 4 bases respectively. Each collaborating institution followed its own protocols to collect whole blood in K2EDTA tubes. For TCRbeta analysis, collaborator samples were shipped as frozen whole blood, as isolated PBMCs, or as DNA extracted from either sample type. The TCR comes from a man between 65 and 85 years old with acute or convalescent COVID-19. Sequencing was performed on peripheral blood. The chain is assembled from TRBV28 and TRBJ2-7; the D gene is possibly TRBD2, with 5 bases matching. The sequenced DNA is TGTGCCAGCAGTGAGGGTTACGAGCAGTACTTC. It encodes CASSEGYEQYF.